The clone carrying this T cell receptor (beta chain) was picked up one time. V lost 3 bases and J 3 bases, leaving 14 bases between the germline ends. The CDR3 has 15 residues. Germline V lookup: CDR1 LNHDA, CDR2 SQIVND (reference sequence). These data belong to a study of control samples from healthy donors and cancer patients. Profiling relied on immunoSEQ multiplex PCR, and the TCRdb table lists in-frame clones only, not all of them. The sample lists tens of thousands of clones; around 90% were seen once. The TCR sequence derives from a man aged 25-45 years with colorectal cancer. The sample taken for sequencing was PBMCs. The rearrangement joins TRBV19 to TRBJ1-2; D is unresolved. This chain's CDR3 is CASSIPAADHYGYTF. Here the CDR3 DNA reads TGTGCCAGTAGTATCCCAGCCGCGGACCACTATGGCTACACCTTC.